The 13 T cell receptor beta chains presented below share a single source sample, sequenced in a study of blood T cell repertoires in COVID-19. Produced via immunoSEQ multiplex PCR; TCRdb's table is partial and in-frame only. This table has around 69,000 clones, approximately 86% appearing once. Input material: peripheral blood. The receptors come from a man aged 45-65 years with active COVID-19.

The rearrangement links TRBV2 to TRBJ1-2, with D unclear. Germline V gene data show CDR1 as SNHLY and CDR2 as FYNNEI. The CDR3 is 13 amino acids. Trimming left V 8 bases short and J 4 bases short, with 14 bases between. Written as DNA, the CDR3 is TGTGCCAGCCTTGAGGAGCGGGGCTATGGCTACACCTTC. Protein sequence: CASLEERGYGYTF.

The chain is built from TRBV12-3 or TRBV12-4 and TRBJ2-5, with D perhaps TRBD2 (5 bases). The CDR3 spans 13 residues. Trimming removed 0 bases from V and 6 bases from J, with 8 bases in between. The CDR3, as DNA: TGTGCCAGCAGTTTAGCAGGAGGCCAGACCCAGTACTTC. Translating it yields CASSLAGGQTQYF.

The V call is TRBV3-1 (or the pseudogene TRBV3-2), the J call TRBJ2-3; D possibly corresponds to TRBD2 (5 bases). This CDR3 has 12 amino acids. V was cut by 4 bases and J by 14 bases, with 16 bases left in between. Germline V lookup: CDR1 LGHDT, CDR2 YNNKEL (reference sequence). CDR3 bases: TGTGCCAGCAGCCTTGACGGGATACGGGCGTATTTT. Translating it yields CASSLDGIRAYF.

The V and J genes are TRBV6-5 and TRBJ1-1; no reliable D call. The CDR3 sequence is 14 residues long. V was pared by 3 bases and J by 4 bases, with 12 bases between. Looked up from germline, CDR1 is MNHEY and CDR2 is SVGAGI. CDR3 amino acids: CASSYRGMPTEAFF. The DNA of the CDR3 is TGTGCCAGCAGTTATCGGGGTATGCCCACTGAAGCTTTCTTT.

The chain joins TRBV5-1 to TRBJ1-1; D is unclear. V gave up 4 bases and J gave up 4 bases, with 14 bases separating them. Germline V gene data show CDR1 as SGHRS and CDR2 as YFSETQ. The CDR3 has 14 amino acids. The DNA of the CDR3 is TGCGCCAGCAGCCGCTTGGGCGGGCTCACTGAAGCTTTCTTT. This codes for CASSRLGGLTEAFF. The variable domain in full, completed from reference TRBV5-1 and TRBJ1-1, reads KAGVTQTPRYLIKTRGQQVTLSCSPISGHRSVSWYQQTPGQGLQFLFEYFSETQRNKGNFPGRFSGRQFSNSRSEMNVSTLELGDSALYLCASSRLGGLTEAFFGQGTRLTVV.

The chain uses TRBV5-1 and TRBJ2-7; the D is unclear. The ends were cut back, 6 bases at V and 2 bases at J, with 12 bases in the middle. CDR1 and CDR2 from the germline V gene are SGHRS and YFSETQ. The CDR3 covers 13 residues. In nucleotides, the CDR3 is TGCGCCAGCAAGTCTCTGAACACCTACGAGCAGTACTTC. It codes for CASKSLNTYEQYF.

The chain uses TRBV9 and TRBJ1-4; the D gene is possibly TRBD1 (6 bases). The CDR3 loop spans 16 amino acids. Between the trimmed V and J ends, which lost 4 bases and 0 bases, there was a span of 13 bases. Germline CDR1 reads SGDLS; CDR2 reads YYNGEE. In nucleotides, the CDR3 is TGTGCCAGCAGCCACGGGACACCAGCAACTAATGAAAAACTGTTTTTT. Translated, it gives CASSHGTPATNEKLFF.

The chain couples TRBV3-1 (or the pseudogene TRBV3-2) to TRBJ2-1, with 11 nucleotides matching TRBD2. Unmatched junction bases numbered 13, after V lost 3 bases and J lost 3 bases. This CDR3 has 19 residues. Germline V lookup: CDR1 LGHDT, CDR2 YNNKEL (reference sequence). The CDR3 sequence is CASSQDLVSGREIYNEQFF. For the CDR3, the DNA is TGTGCCAGCAGCCAGGACCTTGTTAGCGGGAGGGAAATCTACAATGAGCAGTTCTTC.

In this sample, this clone turned up once. The V and J genes are TRBV4-1 and TRBJ2-5; D possibly corresponds to TRBD2 (6 bases). Germline V CDR1 and CDR2: MGHRA, YSYEKL. This CDR3 spans 17 amino acids. V lost 3 bases and J lost 6, with 23 bases in between. The CDR3 region has the DNA TGCGCCAGCAGCCACCCCCTCAGACAGAGGGGCGGGAAGACCCAGTACTTC. Its translation: CASSHPLRQRGGKTQYF.

The chain carries TRBV27 and TRBJ2-5; the match to TRBD1 covers 7 bases. V trimming: 4 bases; J trimming: 2 bases; junction bases outside the gene matches: 7. Germline CDR1 and CDR2: MNHEY and SMNVEV (reference sequence). CDR3 length: 15 amino acids. Here the CDR3 DNA reads TGTGCCAGCAGTTCCGACAGGGTTCGACAAGAGACCCAGTACTTC. As protein: CASSSDRVRQETQYF.

The chain recombines TRBV10-2 with TRBJ2-1, with a weak D call TRBD2 (6 bases). Per the germline V gene, CDR1 is WSHSY and CDR2 is SAAADI. The V end was cut by 8 bases, the J end by 1 base, with 9 bases between. CDR3 length: 13 residues. The CDR3 sequence is CASRERSYNEQFF. The CDR3 nucleotides read TGCGCCAGCCGGGAGAGATCCTACAATGAGCAGTTCTTC.

The chain carries TRBV6-5 and TRBJ1-5; 7 bases are shared with TRBD1. Losses at the gene ends were 7 bases for V and 4 bases for J; bases not matched to a gene: 10. CDR3 length: 15 amino acids. Germline CDR1 reads MNHEY; CDR2 reads SVGAGI. The DNA for the CDR3 is TGTGCCAGCAAAGGCGACAGGGTTTATAATCAGCCCCAGCATTTT. This codes for CASKGDRVYNQPQHF.

The chain carries TRBV19 and TRBJ1-1; TRBD1 matches 7 bases. This CDR3 comprises 17 residues. With V trimmed by 5 bases and J by 0 bases, 12 bases remained unmatched. Germline values: CDR1 LNHDA, CDR2 SQIVND (reference sequence). CDR3 coding DNA: TGTGCCAGTAGTCTACCGACAGGGAGAGCGTTGAACACTGAAGCTTTCTTT. As protein: CASSLPTGRALNTEAFF.